This T cell receptor (beta chain) originates from a study of T-cell memory formation after mild COVID-19. As for the study in general: Clusters were largely donor specific. Study results and caveats: The second-wave clones peaking on day 37 were not confirmed as SARS-CoV-2-specific. CD4/CD8 balance characterized clones contracting day 15 to 85, and CD4+ skew characterized later expanders.

This clonotype was observed a handful of times. The antigen remains undetermined. 5'RACE with constant-segment primers built TCRalpha and TCRbeta cDNA libraries with UMIs. In TCRdb, the 5' RACE reads were re-called with MiXCR into one record per CDR3 protein. The sample records 140,000 or so distinct CDR3 sequences, approximately 6% being singletons. This TCR was recovered from an adult woman who had mild COVID-19 (a few samples of this study predate the infection). Cell type and time point are not known. What was sequenced was PBMCs or a T cell subset sorted from them (not recorded which).

This CDR3 is CAGGQAGVDSPLHF. The CDR3 region has the DNA TGTGCCGGAGGACAAGCCGGGGTTGATTCACCCCTCCACTTT. The chain joins TRBV2 to TRBJ1-6; D might be TRBD1 (5 bases). V shed 11 bases and J shed 8 bases, with 19 bases lying between them. Germline lookup yields CDR1 SNHLY and CDR2 FYNNEI. CDR3 size: 14 residues.